Each of the 21 T cell receptor beta chains below was sequenced from the same sample in a study of blood T cell repertoires in COVID-19. Using immunoSEQ multiplex PCR, the repertoire was profiled, and TCRdb retains in-frame clones only, with some absent. The data contain 64,000 or so clones, roughly 80% of them singletons. Input material: peripheral blood. These receptors originate from a man aged 80 or over with acute or convalescent COVID-19.

The sample holds one count of this clone. The chain carries TRBV25-1 and TRBJ2-1, with D possibly matching TRBD2 (5 bases). Trimming removed 6 bases from V and 2 bases from J, with 8 bases in between. CDR1 is MGHDK and CDR2 is SYGVNS in the germline V gene. There are 13 residues in the CDR3. DNA of the CDR3: TGTGCCAGCAGAGCGGAGACCTACAATGAGCAGTTCTTC. As protein: CASRAETYNEQFF.

This chain uses TRBV21-1 with TRBJ2-5; TRBD2, the D gene given by the table, was not confirmed from the DNA. TRBV21-1 is a pseudogene. The CDR3 length is 17 residues. CDR3 region: CASSKVVVAGGQETQYF. The CDR3 nucleotides are TGTGCCAGCAGCAAAGTGGTGGTAGCGGGGGGTCAAGAGACCCAGTACTTC.

V is TRBV7-3 and J is TRBJ2-1; TRBD2 agrees at 11 bases. Germline V lookup: CDR1 SGHTA, CDR2 FQGTGA. This CDR3 has 17 amino acids. Trimming at V came to 4 bases and at J to 6 bases, leaving 11 bases not matched to a gene. As DNA, the CDR3 is TGTGCCAGCAGCTCCGGGACTAGCGGACTGAATCCCAATGAGCAGTTCTTC. It yields the protein CASSSGTSGLNPNEQFF. Supplemented by reference TRBV7-3 and TRBJ2-1, the full variable domain reads GAGVSQTPSNKVTEKGKYVELRCDPISGHTALYWYRQSLGQGPEFLIYFQGTGAADDSGLPNDRFFAVRPEGSVSTLKIQRTERGDSAVYLCASSSGTSGLNPNEQFFGPGTRLTVL.

This clone appeared a single time. The gene calls are TRBV24-1 and TRBJ2-1; 11 bases fit TRBD2. The CDR3 has 14 amino acids. Germline V gives CDR1 KGHDR, CDR2 SFDVKD. With V trimmed by 4 bases and J by 10 bases, 5 bases remained unmatched. CDR3 bases: TGTGCCACCAGTGAAAGAGCTAGCGGGGGGGAGCAGTTCTTC. Translated, it gives CATSERASGGEQFF.

The table lists this clone with a few counts. The rearrangement joins TRBV7-9 to TRBJ2-3, with 10 bases that match TRBD2. CDR1 SEHNR and CDR2 FQNEAQ come from the germline V gene (reference sequence). The CDR3 covers 15 residues. V trimming: 5 bases; J trimming: 4 bases; junction bases outside the gene matches: 6. CDR3 in DNA: TGTGCCAGCAGCGCAGCGGGGGGGCCTGCAGATACGCAGTATTTT. It specifies CASSAAGGPADTQYF.

The chain recombines TRBV19 with TRBJ1-5; no firm D call. CDR1 is LNHDA and CDR2 is SQIVND in the germline V gene (reference sequence). The V end was cut by 3 bases, the J end by 2 bases, with 8 bases between. The CDR3 runs 14 residues. This CDR3 is CASSISVGNQPQHF. The CDR3 nucleotides are TGTGCCAGTAGTATTTCGGTAGGCAATCAGCCCCAGCATTTT.

The chain uses TRBV5-1 and TRBJ2-7; D gene unclear. Per the germline V gene, CDR1 is SGHRS and CDR2 is YFSETQ. Trimming shortened V by 4 bases and J by 2 bases, and 10 bases separated the two germline ends. The CDR3 extends over 13 amino acids. The CDR3 DNA reads as TGCGCCAGCAGCCTCACGGAGACCTACGAGCAGTACTTC. This translates into CASSLTETYEQYF. Drawing the rest from reference TRBV5-1 and TRBJ2-7, the complete variable domain is KAGVTQTPRYLIKTRGQQVTLSCSPISGHRSVSWYQQTPGQGLQFLFEYFSETQRNKGNFPGRFSGRQFSNSRSEMNVSTLELGDSALYLCASSLTETYEQYFGPGTRLTVT.

CDR3 sequence: CASSWTGSGNTEAFF. CDR3 in DNA: TGTGCCAGCAGCTGGACAGGGAGTGGGAACACTGAAGCTTTCTTT. The rearrangement joins TRBV7-8 to TRBJ1-1; 8 bases agree with TRBD1. Germline V gene lookup returns CDR1 SGHVS and CDR2 FQNEAQ. The CDR3 spans 15 residues. V lost 4 bases, J lost 1 base, and 5 bases stayed unmatched.

This clone was seen only a few times. J is TRBJ1-2 and V is TRBV14, with TRBD1 matching over 9 bases. Germline CDR1 and CDR2: SGHDN and FVKESK. The J segment lost 2 bases and the V segment lost 6 bases, leaving 7 bases of the junction unmatched. The CDR3 has 15 amino acids. The CDR3 nucleotides are TGTGCCAGCAGGCGATCGGGACAGGGAAACTATGGCTACACCTTC. Translating gives CASRRSGQGNYGYTF.

This chain connects TRBV7-8 to TRBJ1-1, with D possibly TRBD1 on 6 matching bases. V was shortened by 1 base and J by 3 bases, with 15 bases between the two germline ends. Germline loops: CDR1 SGHVS, CDR2 FQNEAQ. The CDR3 length is 16 residues. The DNA for the CDR3 is TGTGCCAGCAGCTTAGAAGGAGCAGGGGCTTACACTGAAGCTTTCTTT. It codes for CASSLEGAGAYTEAFF.

The chain has TRBV11-1 and TRBJ2-5, with D perhaps matching TRBD2 (6 bases). The CDR3 spans 15 residues. Trimming took off 1 base at V and 5 bases at J, with 14 bases between the two ends. CDR1 and CDR2 (germline): SGHAT, FQDESV (reference sequence). The CDR3 coding sequence is TGTGCCAGCAGCTTAGGGGGACTTGATAGCGAGACCCAGTACTTC. This gives the protein CASSLGGLDSETQYF.

This rearrangement joins TRBV9 to TRBJ2-7; 10 bases line up with TRBD2. Germline assignment: CDR1 SGDLS and CDR2 YYNGEE. V gave up 0 bases and J gave up 4 bases; unmatched junction bases: 19. There are 20 residues in the CDR3. The DNA for the CDR3 is TGTGCCAGCAGCGTAGGGGTCACGCTAGCGGGGGATCCGGTGGATTACGAGCAGTACTTC. Translation gives CASSVGVTLAGDPVDYEQYF.

The V and J genes are TRBV24-1 and TRBJ2-2; 7 positions match TRBD1. CDR3 length: 13 amino acids. V was clipped by 6 bases and J by 5 bases; unmatched bases: 2. The germline V gene has CDR1 KGHDR and CDR2 SFDVKD. The CDR3, as DNA: TGTGCCACCAGTCCGACAGGGACCGGGGAGCTGTTTTTT. This translates into CATSPTGTGELFF.

This rearrangement joins TRBV30 to TRBJ1-2; D is unresolved. Between the trimmed V and J ends, which lost 3 bases and 8 bases, there was a span of 13 bases. Germline CDR1 and CDR2: GTSNPN and SVGIG (reference sequence). CDR3 length equals 12 residues. The CDR3, as DNA: TGTGCCTGGAGCCCAGGTCCCGGCGGCTACACCTTC. Amino acids: CAWSPGPGGYTF.

The chain employs TRBV6-6 and TRBJ1-2; 8 nucleotides line up with TRBD1. V lost 5 bases and J lost 6; bases outside the gene matches: 11. CDR1 and CDR2 from the germline V gene are MNHNY and SVGAGI (reference sequence). This CDR3 has 15 amino acids. This chain's CDR3 is CASSPGTGFLDGYTF. The CDR3 DNA reads TGTGCCAGCAGTCCCGGGACAGGCTTTTTGGATGGCTACACCTTC.

The V call is TRBV6-1, the J call TRBJ1-2; D uncertain. With 3 bases removed from V and 8 bases from J, the gap between germline ends came to 10 bases. This CDR3 region has 12 residues. CDR1 and CDR2 (germline): MNHNS, SASEGT. This CDR3 reads CASSDPAGGYTF. For the CDR3, the DNA is TGTGCCAGCAGTGATCCAGCGGGGGGCTACACCTTC.

The V call is TRBV5-1, the J call TRBJ1-2, with 8 nucleotides matching TRBD1. V trimming: 0 bases; J trimming: 5 bases; junction bases outside the gene matches: 6. CDR3 length: 15 residues. CDR1 is SGHRS and CDR2 is YFSETQ in the germline V gene. The CDR3 nucleotides read TGCGCCAGCAGCTTGGTGGGACAGGTCCAATATGGCTACACCTTC. As protein: CASSLVGQVQYGYTF.

The genes are TRBV5-6 and TRBJ2-7; D is possibly TRBD2 (6 bases). Germline assignment: CDR1 SGHDT and CDR2 YYEEEE. CDR3 size: 15 residues. Between the trimmed V and J ends, which lost 4 bases and 3 bases, there was a span of 17 bases. CDR3 sequence (DNA): TGTGCCAGCAGCGTATCGCCTAGCGAGCTCTACGAGCAGTACTTC. It yields the protein CASSVSPSELYEQYF.

The chain links TRBV5-1 to TRBJ1-1; D might be TRBD1 (6 bases). With 4 bases removed from V and 8 bases from J, the gap between germline ends came to 12 bases. CDR3 length equals 12 residues. The germline V gene has CDR1 SGHRS and CDR2 YFSETQ. CDR3 nucleotide sequence: TGCGCCAGCAGCCTACAGGGAGGGGAAGCTTTCTTT. Translating gives CASSLQGGEAFF.

Here the CDR3 reads CATRDRDNEKLFF. The CDR3 DNA reads as TGTGCCACCAGGGACAGGGATAATGAAAAACTGTTTTTT. The V and J genes are TRBV15 and TRBJ1-4, with 8 bases fitting TRBD1. Germline V gene sequence: CDR1 LNHNV, CDR2 YYDKDF (reference sequence). CDR3 size: 13 residues. Unmatched junction bases numbered 1, after V lost 6 bases and J lost 4 bases. The full variable domain, completed using reference TRBV15 and TRBJ1-4, is DAMVIQNPRYQVTQFGKPVTLSCSQTLNHNVMYWYQQKSSQAPKLLFHYYDKDFNNEADTPDNFQSRRPNTSFCFLDIRSPGLGDTAMYLCATRDRDNEKLFFGSGTQLSVL.

V usage is TRBV6-5 and J usage is TRBJ2-5; 7 bases are shared with TRBD2. CDR3 size: 14 residues. Germline CDR1 reads MNHEY; CDR2 reads SVGAGI. J lost 5 bases, V lost 6 bases, and 9 bases had no gene match. The CDR3 region has the DNA TGTGCCAGCAGAACCTGGGAGGGGCCCGAGACCCAGTACTTC. It specifies CASRTWEGPETQYF.